This T cell receptor beta chain is drawn from a study of shared clonotypes between healthy human individuals. TCRdb keeps only in-frame clones here, not all; method: immunoSEQ multiplex PCR. The sample yields roughly 1,000,000 clones, approximately 80% seen once. This CDR3 has 12 residues. V lost 6 bases and J lost 0, with 6 bases in between. Per the germline V gene, CDR1 is ENHRY and CDR2 is SYGVKD. The receptor's source is a man aged 18 to 30 in good health. Some clones in this sample may be carry-over from other donors' samples. The chain recombines TRBV10-3 with TRBJ2-7; no definite D call. Sequenced: memory CD4+ T cells from PBMCs. Subset here: CD45RA-negative fraction. The CDR3 reads CAISLNSYEQYF. The CDR3, as DNA: TGTGCCATCAGCCTTAACTCCTACGAGCAGTACTTC.